This T cell receptor beta chain was sequenced for a study of shared clonotypes between healthy human individuals. General observations from the study: What naive subsets generally showed was a larger estimated richness than memory subsets showed. The researchers took only blood, and tissue repertoires probably look different. It was anticipated that sequencing depth would influence how many clonotypes donors shared. Sorted-subset samples were not fully sequenced, rarefaction indicated.

V lost 7 bases to trimming and J lost 2 bases, with 16 bases between them. Germline V gene sequence: CDR1 SGDLS, CDR2 YYNGEE. This CDR3 contains 14 residues. Measured with immunoSEQ multiplex PCR; TCRdb has only the in-frame clones, and not every one. The sample contains millions of clones, approximately 94% of which appear only once. For this clone: The target antigen is unknown.

V usage is TRBV9 and J usage is TRBJ2-7; perhaps TRBD1 as D (6 bases). Sequenced material: naive CD4+ T cells sorted from blood. Subset in this sample: CD45RA+ positively selected. The TCR originated in a man between 18 and 35 years old in good health. As DNA, the CDR3 is TGTGCCAGCTCGCTGGACAGTACTACCTACGAGCAGTACTTC. It translates to CASSLDSTTYEQYF.